Below are 27 T cell receptor beta chains sequenced from a single sample in a study of T cell changes during pregnancy in multiple sclerosis. Assay: immunoSEQ multiplex PCR; the TCRdb copy retains only in-frame clones and omits some. Of tens of thousands of clones listed, approximately 94% are singletons. The sample here was peripheral blood, taken in the third trimester of pregnancy. The receptors were gathered from a female donor with multiple sclerosis, enrolled in a pregnancy study.

This rearrangement joins TRBV19 to TRBJ1-2, with 8 positions matching TRBD1. J was trimmed by 4 bases and V by 6 bases; bases with no gene match: 4. The germline CDR1 and CDR2 sequences are LNHDA and SQIVND (reference sequence). This CDR3 region has 13 residues. In nucleotides, the CDR3 is TGTGCCAGTAGCCCGACAGGGGCCTATGGCTACACCTTC. Its protein product is CASSPTGAYGYTF.

CDR3 residues: CASSSHGGTVETQYF. The CDR3 region has the DNA TGTGCCAGCAGCTCACATGGTGGTACCGTAGAGACCCAGTACTTC. This chain connects TRBV9 to TRBJ2-5; D gene ambiguous. This CDR3 has 15 residues. CDR1 and CDR2 from the germline V gene are SGDLS and YYNGEE. V was trimmed by 4 bases and J by 4 bases, leaving 17 bases between them.

In its sample, this clone was seen a few times. This chain connects TRBV2 to TRBJ2-5; 13 positions match TRBD2. The length of the CDR3 is 15 residues. CDR1 and CDR2 (germline): SNHLY, FYNNEI. Trimming at V came to 0 bases and at J to 5 bases, leaving 0 bases not matched to a gene. The CDR3 DNA reads TGTGCCAGCAGTGAAGCGACTAGCGGGGGGGAGACCCAGTACTTC. This sequence encodes CASSEATSGGETQYF.

The CDR3 sequence: CATSRGPGHSPDGYTF. Here the CDR3 DNA reads TGTGCCACCAGCAGAGGGCCGGGACATAGTCCGGATGGCTACACCTTC. The V call is TRBV15, the J call TRBJ1-2; weak D call: TRBD1 (6 bases). V was trimmed by 1 base and J by 6 bases, leaving 18 bases between them. The CDR3 length is 16 residues. Germline-derived CDR1 and CDR2 are LNHNV and YYDKDF (reference sequence).

This clone was seen a single time. V and J are TRBV19 and TRBJ2-2; TRBD1 aligns across 7 bases. The CDR3 covers 15 residues. V shed 2 bases, J shed 3 bases, and the junction held 3 bases outside the gene matches. In germline, CDR1 is LNHDA, CDR2 SQIVND (reference sequence). This CDR3 is CASSISTGYTGELFF. CDR3 DNA sequence: TGTGCCAGTAGTATATCGACAGGGTACACCGGGGAGCTGTTTTTT.

The rearrangement links TRBV18 to TRBJ2-2; D perhaps matches TRBD1 (5 bases). This CDR3 spans 15 amino acids. The V end was cut by 5 bases, the J end by 2 bases, with 12 bases between. Germline assignment: CDR1 KGHSH and CDR2 LQKENI. CDR3 bases: TGTGCCAGCTCATCCGCTTGGGGCAACACCGGGGAGCTGTTTTTT. Translating gives CASSSAWGNTGELFF.

This clone has just one count. The DNA of the CDR3 is TGTGCCAGCCGTAGTGTTAGTCCAGGCGAAACAACTAATGAAAAACTGTTTTTT. The encoded protein is CASRSVSPGETTNEKLFF. V and J are TRBV7-8 and TRBJ1-4; the D is unclear. The germline V gene encodes CDR1 SGHVS and CDR2 FQNEAQ. Trimming left V 8 bases short and J 0 bases short, with 22 bases between. The CDR3 extends over 18 amino acids.

The chain has TRBV15 and TRBJ1-4; perhaps TRBD1 as D (6 bases). CDR1 and CDR2 from the germline V gene are LNHNV and YYDKDF (reference sequence). The V and J ends lost 5 bases and 11 bases respectively, with 15 bases between them. The CDR3 spans 13 residues. The CDR3 loop is CATSWSGAGKLFF. In DNA form, the CDR3 reads TGTGCCACCAGCTGGTCAGGGGCGGGTAAACTGTTTTTT.

The CDR3 spells CASSPGLAGGTHEQYF. Here the CDR3 DNA reads TGTGCCAGCAGCCCCGGACTAGCGGGGGGGACGCACGAGCAGTACTTC. The chain couples TRBV5-6 to TRBJ2-7, with 15 bases fitting TRBD2. The CDR3 extends over 16 amino acids. Germline assignment: CDR1 SGHDT and CDR2 YYEEEE. Unmatched junction bases numbered 7, after V lost 4 bases and J lost 5 bases.

The rearrangement uses TRBV4-2 and TRBJ2-3, with 9 bases that match TRBD2. V gave up 1 base and J gave up 4 bases; unmatched junction bases: 6. This CDR3 has 16 amino acids. Germline V gene lookup returns CDR1 LGHNA and CDR2 YNFKEQ. This CDR3 is CASSQGGLAVPDTQYF. For the CDR3, the DNA is TGTGCCAGCAGCCAAGGGGGACTAGCAGTACCAGATACGCAGTATTTT.

This sequence joins TRBV5-1 and TRBJ1-4; 10 nucleotides agree with TRBD1. The CDR3 runs to 14 residues. Germline V gene lookup returns CDR1 SGHRS and CDR2 YFSETQ. Unmatched junction bases numbered 6, after V lost 8 bases and J lost 5 bases. The chain's CDR3 is CASCPGQGNEKLFF. CDR3 coding DNA: TGCGCCAGTTGCCCGGGACAGGGGAATGAAAAACTGTTTTTT.

This rearrangement joins TRBV6-4 to TRBJ1-2; 9 bases fit TRBD1. The ends lost 2 bases at V and 4 bases at J; junction bases unmatched: 5. Germline loops: CDR1 MRHNA, CDR2 SNTAGT. The CDR3 sequence is 15 residues long. Here the CDR3 reads CASSDPGTGIYGYTF. The CDR3 coding sequence is TGTGCCAGCAGTGACCCAGGGACAGGGATCTATGGCTACACCTTC.

The chain links TRBV7-9 to TRBJ2-3, with a tentative D call TRBD2 (6 bases). Trimming stripped 2 bases from V and 3 bases from J, with 9 bases between. The germline V gene encodes CDR1 SEHNR and CDR2 FQNEAQ (reference sequence). The CDR3 is 14 amino acids. CDR3 loop: CASSLTGRTDTQYF. The CDR3 nucleotides are TGTGCCAGCAGCTTAACGGGGAGGACAGATACGCAGTATTTT.

This sequence joins TRBV6-5 and TRBJ2-7, with 7 nucleotides matching TRBD1. Germline-derived CDR1 and CDR2 are MNHEY and SVGAGI. Losses at the gene ends were 2 bases for V and 0 bases for J; bases not matched to a gene: 7. This CDR3 has 16 amino acids. The CDR3 reads CASSYTWDSLSYEQYF. The CDR3 nucleotides read TGTGCCAGCAGTTACACCTGGGACAGCCTCTCCTACGAGCAGTACTTC.

The CDR3 loop is CATRSTSGSYNEQFF. CDR3 DNA sequence: TGCGCCACGCGGTCGACTAGCGGGTCTTATAATGAGCAGTTCTTC. This chain uses TRBV5-1 with TRBJ2-1; 10 bases fit TRBD2. Unmatched junction bases numbered 13, after V lost 9 bases and J lost 7 bases. Germline CDR1 reads SGHRS; CDR2 reads YFSETQ. This CDR3 has 15 residues.

V and J are TRBV7-8 and TRBJ2-5; TRBD2 might be the D (5 bases). The CDR3 length is 15 residues. Trimming cost V 0 bases and J 7 bases, with 15 bases left between them. Germline CDR1 reads SGHVS; CDR2 reads FQNEAQ. The CDR3 nucleotides are TGTGCCAGCAGCTTAGCGTGGACTGACTTTAGGACCCAGTACTTC. It yields the protein CASSLAWTDFRTQYF.

The chain is built from TRBV5-1 and TRBJ2-2; weak D call: TRBD1 (6 bases). This CDR3 comprises 17 residues. Germline values: CDR1 SGHRS, CDR2 YFSETQ. V shed 5 bases and J shed 4 bases, with 21 bases lying between them. The CDR3 DNA follows: TGCGCCAGCAGGGACAGTATGAACTATGGATCCACCGGGGAGCTGTTTTTT. Its translation is CASRDSMNYGSTGELFF.

The chain couples TRBV4-1 to TRBJ1-6; tentatively, D is TRBD1 (6 bases). Trimming took off 2 bases at V and 7 bases at J, with 15 bases between the two ends. This CDR3 spans 16 amino acids. In germline, CDR1 is MGHRA, CDR2 YSYEKL. CDR3 in amino acids: CASSQTPGTPNSPLHF. CDR3 bases: TGCGCCAGCAGCCAAACCCCCGGGACACCCAATTCACCCCTCCACTTT.

This rearrangement joins TRBV30 to TRBJ1-1, with 7 bases lining up with TRBD1. This CDR3 spans 13 amino acids. CDR1 is GTSNPN and CDR2 is SVGIG in the germline V gene (reference sequence). Trimming at V came to 3 bases and at J to 4 bases, leaving 5 bases not matched to a gene. The CDR3 loop reads CAWRGRGTTEAFF. The DNA of the CDR3 is TGTGCCTGGAGAGGCAGGGGGACCACTGAAGCTTTCTTT.

The chain joins TRBV4-1 to TRBJ2-5, with TRBD2 matching 13 bases. There are 15 residues in the CDR3. CDR1 MGHRA and CDR2 YSYEKL come from the germline V gene. V shed 4 bases, J shed 2 bases, and the junction held 1 base outside the gene matches. The CDR3 is CASSLGLAGQETQYF. As DNA, the CDR3 is TGCGCCAGCAGCCTGGGACTAGCGGGGCAAGAGACCCAGTACTTC.

The table lists this clone with a count of one. This chain uses TRBV6-6 with TRBJ2-7; perhaps TRBD1 as D (7 bases). Germline CDR1 reads MNHNY; CDR2 reads SVGAGI (reference sequence). V lost 5 bases to trimming and J lost 5 bases, with 16 bases between them. The CDR3 covers 14 residues. Here the CDR3 reads CASSTGGGSDEQYF. DNA for the CDR3: TGTGCCAGCAGTACCGGAGGGGGCAGCGACGAGCAGTACTTC.

The CDR3 DNA sequence: TGTGCCAGCAGTTACTGGTCCCCAGGGGATGAAAAACTGTTTTTT. Protein: CASSYWSPGDEKLFF. This chain connects TRBV6-6 to TRBJ1-4; D may be TRBD1 (6 bases). Trimming took 1 base from V and 6 from J, leaving 12 bases between them. Germline V CDR1 and CDR2: MNHNY, SVGAGI (reference sequence). The CDR3 is 15 residues long.

The genes are TRBV27 and TRBJ1-5; tentatively, D is TRBD1 (6 bases). The germline gives CDR1 MNHEY, CDR2 SMNVEV (reference sequence). Trimming pared 3 bases from V and 0 bases from J, leaving 9 bases between. CDR3 size: 15 residues. The CDR3 DNA follows: TGTGCCAGCAGTTTGACAGGTTATAGCAATCAGCCCCAGCATTTT. Its protein is CASSLTGYSNQPQHF.

The chain recombines TRBV6-4 with TRBJ2-1; TRBD2 matches 12 bases. Per germline, CDR1 MRHNA and CDR2 SNTAGT. Trimming removed 5 bases from V and 2 bases from J; junction bases left unmatched: 1. The CDR3 sequence is 15 residues long. CDR3 sequence reads: CASSPSGGAYNEQFF. The CDR3 DNA is TGTGCCAGCAGTCCTAGCGGGGGGGCCTACAATGAGCAGTTCTTC.

This chain joins TRBV5-1 and TRBJ2-1; 10 nucleotides align to TRBD2. The germline V gene encodes CDR1 SGHRS and CDR2 YFSETQ. V was clipped by 3 bases and J by 6 bases; unmatched bases: 12. The CDR3 runs to 17 residues. The DNA of the CDR3 is TGCGCCAGCAGCTCTACCCCAGCGGGGGGGACAATCAATGAGCAGTTCTTC. It codes for CASSSTPAGGTINEQFF.

This clone was detected once. The CDR3 is CASSPVGTSGGETQYF. As DNA, the CDR3 is TGTGCCAGCAGCCCCGTCGGGACTAGCGGGGGTGAGACCCAGTACTTC. The V gene is TRBV5-4, the J gene TRBJ2-5; 14 nucleotides align to TRBD2. The germline CDR1 and CDR2 sequences are SGHNT and YYREEE (reference sequence). The J segment lost 5 bases and the V segment lost 4 bases, leaving 7 bases of the junction unmatched. The CDR3 contains 16 residues.

The chain is built from TRBV19 and TRBJ1-2; 7 bases are shared with TRBD1. The CDR3 is 13 amino acids. Germline CDR1 is LNHDA and CDR2 is SQIVND (reference sequence). With V trimmed by 7 bases and J by 4 bases, 6 bases remained unmatched. CDR3 residues: CASNTGTVYGYTF. The CDR3 bases are TGTGCCAGTAATACCGGGACAGTCTATGGCTACACCTTC.